This is a list of T cell receptor beta chains from one sample in a study of cytomegalovirus exposure and HLA in healthy donors. TCRdb's table, derived via immunoSEQ multiplex PCR, lists solely in-frame clones and lacks some. This sample contains 130,000 to 150,000 clones. Sequenced sample: PBMCs. The receptors shown here come from a male donor in good health and CMV-seronegative. Each CDR3 is given with its conserved first and last residue. Each record gives: CDR3 DNA, CDR3 protein, D gene, J gene, V gene. A D gene is named only where the DNA matches it firmly.

TGTGCCTGCGCTGGGACTTCCCGGGCGGGGGGCTACACCTTC | CACAGTSRAGGYTF | . | TRBJ1-2 | TRBV30
TGTGCCAGCAGGAGGGCCGGGTATAATGAAAAACTGTTTTTT | CASRRAGYNEKLFF | . | TRBJ1-4 | TRBV6-1
TGCAGCGTAAGACTAGCGGGTTCTCTCGAGCAGTACTTC | CSVRLAGSLEQYF | TRBD2 | TRBJ2-7 | TRBV29-1
TGCAGTGCTAGCGAAGAGACCCAGTACTTC | CSASEETQYF | . | TRBJ2-5 | TRBV20-1
TGCAGCGTAGCTCCGCGGACAGGGTTTTGGGGGAACACTGAAGCTTTCTTT | CSVAPRTGFWGNTEAFF | TRBD1 | TRBJ1-1 | TRBV29-1
TGTGCCAGCAGTGCCGGGGTATACAATGAGCAGTTCTTC | CASSAGVYNEQFF | . | TRBJ2-1 | TRBV6-5
TGTGCCAGCAGCCAAGCCTCAGGGGCCGCTGAAGCTTTCTTT | CASSQASGAAEAFF | . | TRBJ1-1 | TRBV14
TGTGCCAGCAGCTCGACGGGAACGGGGGAGCAGTACTTC | CASSSTGTGEQYF | . | TRBJ2-7 | TRBV7-2
TGTGCCAGCTCACCTGACAGGGGTGGCAATCAGCCCCAGCATTTT | CASSPDRGGNQPQHF | TRBD1 | TRBJ1-5 | TRBV18
TGTGCCAGCAGCTTAGGGAGGGGGCTACATCAGCCCCAGCATTTT | CASSLGRGLHQPQHF | TRBD1 | TRBJ1-5 | TRBV7-2
TGTGCCAGCAGTTTAACGCGGGACAGGGGGCGTGGGTTTGGGAGCAATCAGCCCCAGCATTTT | CASSLTRDRGRGFGSNQPQHF | TRBD1 | TRBJ1-5 | TRBV27
TGTGCCAGCAGTTACTCCCCTGGGGGCCGGGAGCTGTTTTTT | CASSYSPGGRELFF | . | TRBJ2-2 | TRBV6-5
TGTGCCTGGAGTGTATGGCAAGACTATGGCTACACCTTC | CAWSVWQDYGYTF | . | TRBJ1-2 | TRBV30
TGTGCCTGGAGCCCGACAGCACTCTCTGGAAACACCATATATTTT | CAWSPTALSGNTIYF | . | TRBJ1-3 | TRBV30
TGTGCCATCAGGGGACAGGGGCTTAACGGGGAGCTGTTTTTT | CAIRGQGLNGELFF | TRBD1 | TRBJ2-2 | TRBV10-3
TGTGCCTGGAGTGTACGGAGCGGGGGGGCGGGAAATGAGCAGTTCTTC | CAWSVRSGGAGNEQFF | TRBD2 | TRBJ2-1 | TRBV30
TGTGCCAGCAGTTTCCCAGGGTCTAATCAGCCCCAGCATTTT | CASSFPGSNQPQHF | . | TRBJ1-5 | TRBV28
TGTGCCAGCAGCGTAAGCACAGGGTCCAACACAGATACGCAGTATTTT | CASSVSTGSNTDTQYF | . | TRBJ2-3 | TRBV9
TGTGCCAGCAGCCAAGTATTTGGCCTAGCGGGCGAGGAGCAGTTCTTC | CASSQVFGLAGEEQFF | TRBD2 | TRBJ2-1 | TRBV14
TGTGCCAGCAGCTTTTACAGGTCTAATGAAAAACTGTTTTTT | CASSFYRSNEKLFF | . | TRBJ1-4 | TRBV11-2
TGTGCCAGCAGGAACTTCGAAGATACGCAGTATTTT | CASRNFEDTQYF | . | TRBJ2-3 | TRBV6-5
TGTGCCTGGAGTGTGCAGGGCCCTTTCTTT | CAWSVQGPFF | . | TRBJ1-1 | TRBV30
TGCAGCGTTGGGTCCGGGTTCGAGCAGTACTTC | CSVGSGFEQYF | . | TRBJ2-7 | TRBV29-1
TGTGCCAGTAGTAAGGGACAGAGTGGGGAGCTGTTTTTT | CASSKGQSGELFF | TRBD1 | TRBJ2-2 | TRBV19
TGTGCCAGCAGCCAGCAGGGCGGGGGGCAGTTCTTC | CASSQQGGGQFF | TRBD2 | TRBJ2-1 | TRBV7-3
TGTGCCTGGAGTTCGACAGTCCCGAGTGAAGCTTTCTTT | CAWSSTVPSEAFF | . | TRBJ1-1 | TRBV30
TGCGCCAGCAGCCAAGCAGGGTTGGGCAACACTGAAGCTTTCTTT | CASSQAGLGNTEAFF | . | TRBJ1-1 | TRBV4-1
TGTGCCAGCAGTTCGACAGGGGGACAAGCTTTCTTT | CASSSTGGQAFF | TRBD1 | TRBJ1-1 | TRBV6-5
TGTGCCAGCAGCTTAGGGTTCGGGAGCGAGCAGTACTTC | CASSLGFGSEQYF | . | TRBJ2-7 | TRBV7-2
TGTGCCAGCAGTGAAGAGACAGGGGGGAAACTGTTTTTT | CASSEETGGKLFF | TRBD1 | TRBJ1-4 | TRBV2